The 22 T cell receptor beta chains reported below all come from one sample, sequenced in a study of cytomegalovirus exposure and HLA in healthy donors. Researchers ran the PCR with 60 Vbeta and 13 Jbeta primers. The method was immunoSEQ multiplex PCR; TCRdb's version includes in-frame clones alone and lacks a portion of them. The table records roughly 150,000 clones, roughly 70% of them present only once. The source material was PBMCs. The receptors were gathered from a male donor in good health and CMV-seronegative.

The chain recombines TRBV19 with TRBJ2-1; 10 bases match TRBD2. In germline, CDR1 is LNHDA, CDR2 SQIVND (reference sequence). Unmatched junction bases numbered 18, after V lost 5 bases and J lost 8 bases. The CDR3 runs 18 residues. The CDR3, as DNA: TGTGCCAGTAGTCCGCAGTTACAGTCTAGCGGGAGTAGGGATGAGCAGTTCTTC. It codes for CASSPQLQSSGSRDEQFF.

This clone has only a few counts. The chain recombines TRBV29-1 with TRBJ2-7, with TRBD1 identical over 9 bases. Germline loops: CDR1 SQVTM, CDR2 ANQGSEA. With V trimmed by 3 bases and J by 3 bases, 6 bases remained unmatched. There are 14 residues in the CDR3. CDR3: CSVENRGQIYEQYF. In DNA form, the CDR3 reads TGCAGCGTTGAGAACAGGGGGCAAATCTACGAGCAGTACTTC.

This clone came up a few times. The chain is built from TRBV6-5 and TRBJ2-7; 10 bases fit TRBD2. The CDR3 is 15 residues long. The V segment lost 6 bases and the J segment 3 bases; nucleotides outside the gene matches: 8. From germline, CDR1 is MNHEY and CDR2 SVGAGI. The CDR3 protein is CASSPETSGFYEQYF. CDR3 DNA sequence: TGTGCCAGCAGCCCCGAGACTAGCGGGTTCTACGAGCAGTACTTC.

The gene calls are TRBV28 and TRBJ2-1; unclear D gene. V was trimmed by 3 bases and J by 3 bases, leaving 12 bases between them. The CDR3 totals 15 residues. Germline V gene sequence: CDR1 MDHEN, CDR2 SYDVKM. CDR3 residues: CASSLIAMDYNEQFF. The CDR3 nucleotides read TGTGCCAGCAGTTTGATAGCAATGGACTACAATGAGCAGTTCTTC.

A few counts support this clone. This chain joins TRBV11-2 and TRBJ1-1; D is uncertain. The CDR3 has 13 amino acids. Trimming pared 5 bases from V and 6 bases from J, leaving 13 bases between. Germline V gene sequence: CDR1 SGHAT, CDR2 FQNNGV. This chain's CDR3 is CASSRGRLSEAFF. The CDR3 region has the DNA TGTGCCAGCAGCCGCGGGAGGCTCTCTGAAGCTTTCTTT.

V and J are TRBV27 and TRBJ1-1; D call uncertain. The CDR3 spans 13 residues. V was pared by 0 bases and J by 4 bases, with 6 bases between. Germline lookup yields CDR1 MNHEY and CDR2 SMNVEV (reference sequence). The CDR3 DNA sequence: TGTGCCAGCAGTTTATCGCTAGTCACTGAAGCTTTCTTT. It specifies CASSLSLVTEAFF.

This clone was observed a handful of times. This chain links TRBV30 with TRBJ1-5, with 7 bases aligning to TRBD1. CDR3 size: 16 residues. The V gene's germline CDR1 is GTSNPN and CDR2 SVGIG (reference sequence). With 1 base clipped from V and 2 bases from J, the junction kept 8 bases outside the gene matches. CDR3 nucleotides: TGTGCCTGGAGTGAACGACAGGGATCGGGCAATCAGCCCCAGCATTTT. Translation: CAWSERQGSGNQPQHF.

This chain connects TRBV5-1 to TRBJ2-5; tentative D call: TRBD1 (5 bases). The CDR3 totals 15 residues. The germline V gene has CDR1 SGHRS and CDR2 YFSETQ. Trimming took off 4 bases at V and 3 bases at J, with 16 bases between the two ends. The CDR3, as DNA: TGCGCCAGCAGCCCGTTGTGGCTCAGGGAAGAGACCCAGTACTTC. Its protein product is CASSPLWLREETQYF.

The V and J genes are TRBV4-1 and TRBJ1-3; D is perhaps TRBD1 (6 bases). Germline V CDR1 and CDR2: MGHRA, YSYEKL. The CDR3 length is 16 residues. Deletions cut 0 bases from V and 4 bases from J, with 13 bases between. The CDR3 reads CASSQDSGAGGNTIYF. DNA for the CDR3: TGCGCCAGCAGCCAAGATTCAGGGGCTGGAGGAAACACCATATATTTT.

This clone appeared a few times. This chain joins TRBV6-5 and TRBJ2-3; unclear D gene. Trimming left V 6 bases short and J 6 bases short, with 13 bases between. Germline loops: CDR1 MNHEY, CDR2 SVGAGI. The length of the CDR3 is 13 residues. The CDR3 sequence: CASSLQMEDTQYF. CDR3 nucleotide sequence: TGTGCCAGCAGCCTTCAGATGGAGGATACGCAGTATTTT.

The rearrangement uses TRBV9 and TRBJ2-1, with TRBD2 matching 11 bases. CDR1 is SGDLS, CDR2 YYNGEE, per germline. This CDR3 is 15 amino acids long. Trimming removed 6 bases from V and 9 bases from J; junction bases left unmatched: 11. This CDR3 is CASIQTSGDVGEQFF. The CDR3 DNA is TGTGCCAGCATCCAGACTAGCGGGGACGTGGGTGAGCAGTTCTTC.

This clone was counted between two and nine times. The J gene is TRBJ1-1, the V gene TRBV5-1; TRBD1 aligns across 8 bases. Per the germline V gene, CDR1 is SGHRS and CDR2 is YFSETQ. The ends lost 3 bases at V and 1 base at J; junction bases unmatched: 5. The CDR3 is 15 residues long. CDR3 in amino acids: CASSWGDRSNTEAFF. The CDR3 nucleotides are TGCGCCAGCAGCTGGGGGGACAGGTCGAACACTGAAGCTTTCTTT.

V usage is TRBV30 and J usage is TRBJ2-4; perhaps TRBD1 as D (5 bases). The CDR3 contains 15 residues. Germline CDR1 GTSNPN, CDR2 SVGIG (reference sequence). The V gene lost 6 bases and the J gene lost 1 base, with 16 bases spanning the gap. The DNA for the CDR3 is TGTGCCTGTCAATCTCAGGGTGAGGCCAAAAACATTCAGTACTTC. It translates to CACQSQGEAKNIQYF.

The chain recombines TRBV10-1 with TRBJ2-4, with 8 bases matching TRBD1. Germline V gene sequence: CDR1 WNHNN, CDR2 SYGVQD (reference sequence). The V segment lost 4 bases and the J segment 1 base; nucleotides outside the gene matches: 18. The CDR3 has 20 residues. The CDR3 sequence is CASSAVGQGTPHRAKNIQYF. In DNA form, the CDR3 reads TGCGCCAGCAGTGCAGTAGGACAGGGAACACCCCATAGGGCCAAAAACATTCAGTACTTC.

Points on this clone: This sample includes further DNA sequences coding for the same CDR3. The chain employs TRBV9 and TRBJ1-1; D is ambiguous. The CDR3 extends over 13 amino acids. V was cut by 0 bases and J by 1 base, with 4 bases left in between. From germline, CDR1 is SGDLS and CDR2 YYNGEE. This CDR3 reads CASSVARNTEAFF. CDR3 bases: TGTGCCAGCAGCGTAGCCAGGAACACTGAAGCTTTCTTT. The full variable domain, its missing parts supplied by reference TRBV9 and TRBJ1-1, is DSGVTQTPKHLITATGQRVTLRCSPRSGDLSVYWYQQSLDQGLQFLIQYYNGEERAKGNILERFSAQQFPDLHSELNLSSLELGDSALYFCASSVARNTEAFFGQGTRLTVV.

V is TRBV2 and J is TRBJ2-5; D gene unclear. V was clipped by 6 bases and J by 1 base, with 6 bases between them. Germline CDR1 SNHLY, CDR2 FYNNEI. The CDR3 sequence is 12 residues long. This CDR3 reads CASRALQETQYF. CDR3 DNA sequence: TGTGCCAGCAGGGCCCTCCAAGAGACCCAGTACTTC.

This clone was seen a few times. Other DNA variants within this sample encode the same CDR3. The rearrangement joins TRBV7-3 to TRBJ2-3; 9 bases fit TRBD2. Losses at the gene ends were 5 bases for V and 0 bases for J; bases not matched to a gene: 0. Germline CDR1 SGHTA, CDR2 FQGTGA. The CDR3 is 14 amino acids. CDR3 region: CASSLAGSTDTQYF. CDR3 coding DNA: TGTGCCAGCAGCCTAGCGGGAAGCACAGATACGCAGTATTTT.

The chain recombines TRBV7-9 with TRBJ2-1, with 8 positions matching TRBD2. The CDR3 loop spans 15 amino acids. From germline, CDR1 is SEHNR and CDR2 FQNEAQ (reference sequence). Trimming at V came to 7 bases and at J to 6 bases, leaving 11 bases not matched to a gene. CDR3 sequence (DNA): TGTGCCAGCATCCCAGGACTAGCCGGGCCCAATGAGCAGTTCTTC. It yields the protein CASIPGLAGPNEQFF.

This clone was counted between two and nine times. The chain joins TRBV2 to TRBJ1-2; D gene uncertain. There are 14 residues in the CDR3. Trimming took 9 bases from V and 4 from J, leaving 18 bases between them. CDR1 is SNHLY and CDR2 is FYNNEI in the germline V gene. This CDR3 reads CASHDGLSGYGYTF. CDR3 sequence (DNA): TGTGCCAGTCACGACGGACTCTCGGGCTATGGCTACACCTTC.

This clone has a handful of counts. The chain has TRBV27 and TRBJ1-2, with unresolved D. The CDR3 extends over 13 amino acids. From germline, CDR1 is MNHEY and CDR2 SMNVEV (reference sequence). With 3 bases removed from V and 7 bases from J, the gap between germline ends came to 12 bases. The DNA for the CDR3 is TGTGCCAGCAGTTTTTCCGGGGTCGCTGGCTACACCTTC. Protein product: CASSFSGVAGYTF.

The rearrangement links TRBV5-1 to TRBJ2-1; 13 bases fit TRBD2. The length of the CDR3 is 17 residues. Germline lookup yields CDR1 SGHRS and CDR2 YFSETQ. The trim removed 2 bases at V and 8 bases at J, leaving 10 bases unmatched. Here the CDR3 reads CASSFLTGTSGKHEQFF. In nucleotides, the CDR3 is TGCGCCAGCAGCTTCTTAACCGGGACTAGCGGGAAGCATGAGCAGTTCTTC.

This chain connects TRBV27 to TRBJ1-1; 8 bases are shared with TRBD1. This CDR3 has 15 amino acids. Germline CDR1 reads MNHEY; CDR2 reads SMNVEV (reference sequence). With 5 bases clipped from V and 6 bases from J, the junction kept 11 bases outside the gene matches. The CDR3 DNA follows: TGTGCCAGCAGTCACCGACAGGGGCGCCCTCCTGAAGCTTTCTTT. Amino acids: CASSHRQGRPPEAFF.